A single T cell receptor (beta chain) is shown here with its context. This entry comes from a study of blood T cell repertoires in COVID-19. Some clones are missing from TCRdb's copy, which holds only in-frame ones; the method was immunoSEQ multiplex PCR. The sample yields approximately 130,000 clones, around 82% seen once. Trimming left V 2 bases short and J 4 bases short, with 30 bases between. Germline V gene sequence: CDR1 SNHLY, CDR2 FYNNEI. The CDR3 length is 21 residues. The sample comprised peripheral blood. The receptor's source is a human donor in a cohort sampled during active COVID-19. The chain employs TRBV2 and TRBJ1-5, with D unresolved. CDR3: CASSELGEAYLGESINQPQHF. Here the CDR3 DNA reads TGTGCCAGCAGTGAATTGGGTGAAGCCTACCTAGGAGAAAGTATAAATCAGCCCCAGCATTTT.